This T cell receptor (beta chain) appears in the sequencing data of a study of blood T cell repertoires in COVID-19. V lost 6 bases and J 4 bases, leaving 15 bases between the germline ends. CDR3 length: 14 amino acids. The germline CDR1 and CDR2 sequences are MNHEY and SVGEGT. Using immunoSEQ multiplex PCR, the repertoire was profiled, and TCRdb retains in-frame clones only, with some absent. The data show over 250,000 clones, about 81% seen once. The chain links TRBV6-2 or TRBV6-3 to TRBJ1-2, with unresolved D. Input material: peripheral blood. The source of this sequence is a human donor with COVID-19, enrolled during active disease. The donor label of this sample is uncertain. CDR3 protein: CASSRVISSYGYTF. The CDR3 coding sequence is TGTGCCAGCAGCCGAGTTATATCTTCCTATGGCTACACCTTC.